The 22 T cell receptor beta chains presented below share a single source sample, sequenced in a study of identical twins. TCRdb fed the 5' RACE reads into MiXCR, producing one record per CDR3 protein. Among approximately 1.8 million distinct CDR3 sequences listed, about 30% were seen once. Sequencing was performed on cord blood. These receptors all stem from a newborn girl in good health.

This clonotype was recorded many times. This chain uses TRBV4-2 with TRBJ2-7; 8 nucleotides line up with TRBD2. J gave up 3 bases and V 0 bases, and 7 bases lay outside the gene matches. CDR1 is LGHNA, CDR2 YNFKEQ, per germline. The CDR3 is 16 amino acids. CDR3 coding DNA: TGTGCCAGCAGCCAAGATAGCGGGACTGGATACTACGAGCAGTACTTC. Encoded protein: CASSQDSGTGYYEQYF.

A few counts support this clonotype. The chain employs TRBV7-2 and TRBJ2-3; 10 bases are a match to TRBD2. Per germline, CDR1 SGHTA and CDR2 FQGNSA. This CDR3 has 16 residues. V gave up 1 base and J gave up 6 bases; unmatched junction bases: 7. CDR3 sequence: CASSLVGLARLDTQYF. CDR3 sequence (DNA): TGTGCCAGCAGCTTAGTGGGACTAGCGCGATTGGATACGCAGTATTTT.

In its sample, this clonotype was seen once. One end of the junction does not line up with germline, which may come from a read error. The genes are TRBV2 and TRBJ1-2, with D possibly TRBD1 on 6 matching bases. Germline V CDR1 and CDR2: SNHLY, FYNNEI. CDR3 length equals 14 residues. The CDR3 nucleotides are TGTGCCGGCAGTTTCATGGGGGCTATCTATGGCTACACCTTC. It yields the protein CAGSFMGAIYGYTF.

This clonotype was picked up a small number of times. The gene calls are TRBV27 and TRBJ2-7; TRBD2 agrees at 7 bases. This CDR3 spans 15 amino acids. J was trimmed by 2 bases and V by 0 bases; bases with no gene match: 4. Germline V lookup: CDR1 MNHEY, CDR2 SMNVEV (reference sequence). CDR3 DNA: TGTGCCAGCAGTTTATCCCCTAGCGGTACCTACGAGCAGTACTTC. It encodes CASSLSPSGTYEQYF.

This clonotype occurred a few times. The rearrangement uses TRBV28 and TRBJ2-7, with D perhaps TRBD1 (6 bases). The length of the CDR3 is 14 residues. Germline V gene data show CDR1 as MDHEN and CDR2 as SYDVKM. V lost 3 bases, J lost 7 bases, and 16 bases lay in between. The CDR3 region is CASSFITGSPEQYF. DNA for the CDR3: TGTGCCAGCAGTTTTATCACAGGGTCCCCTGAGCAGTACTTC.

This clonotype was counted a few times. The chain couples TRBV12-3 or TRBV12-4 to TRBJ1-4, with D tentatively TRBD1 (6 bases). The CDR3 is 17 amino acids. Trimming cost V 2 bases and J 2 bases, with 15 bases left between them. CDR3 nucleotide sequence: TGTGCCAGCAGTTTATTCGGGCACAGGGAGACTAATGAAAAACTGTTTTTT. It codes for CASSLFGHRETNEKLFF.

This clonotype was detected many times. The chain is built from TRBV27 and TRBJ2-1, with D uncertain. Trimming pared 7 bases from V and 4 bases from J, leaving 5 bases between. This CDR3 has 11 amino acids. CDR1 and CDR2 from the germline V gene are MNHEY and SMNVEV (reference sequence). CDR3 sequence: CASTAYNEQFF. CDR3 in DNA: TGTGCCAGCACAGCATACAATGAGCAGTTCTTC.

This clonotype was detected a few times. CDR3 in amino acids: CASGGQVYGYTF. CDR3 in DNA: TGTGCATCAGGGGGACAGGTCTATGGCTACACCTTC. V gene TRBV4-2 combines with J gene TRBJ1-2; 8 positions agree with TRBD1. The CDR3 contains 12 residues. Germline-derived CDR1 and CDR2 are LGHNA and YNFKEQ.

This clonotype was recorded a few times. This sequence joins TRBV6-1 and TRBJ2-3, with a weak D call TRBD1 (5 bases). The CDR3 is made up of 13 amino acids. The V end lost 2 bases, the J end lost 5 bases, and 8 bases lay between the germline ends. The germline V gene has CDR1 MNHNS and CDR2 SASEGT. In DNA, the CDR3 is TGTGCCAGCAGTGAAAGAAGGGGAGATACGCAGTATTTT. The encoded protein is CASSERRGDTQYF.

This clonotype came up a few times. The rearrangement uses TRBV14 and TRBJ2-3; no definite D call. The length of the CDR3 is 14 residues. Between the trimmed V and J ends, which lost 3 bases and 2 bases, there was a span of 9 bases. The germline V gene encodes CDR1 SGHDN and CDR2 FVKESK. CDR3 coding DNA: TGTGCCAGCAGCCAGTCGACCCACACAGATACGCAGTATTTT. It translates to CASSQSTHTDTQYF.

The chain combines TRBV24-1 with TRBJ1-1; TRBD1 aligns across 7 bases. The CDR3 totals 12 residues. J was trimmed by 11 bases and V by 3 bases; bases with no gene match: 5. The germline gives CDR1 KGHDR, CDR2 SFDVKD. The CDR3 DNA sequence: TGTGCCACCAGTGATCCTACAGGGGCGGCTTTCTTT. Amino acids: CATSDPTGAAFF.

The chain is built from TRBV12-3 or TRBV12-4 and TRBJ2-7; D is possibly TRBD2 (6 bases). CDR3 length equals 14 residues. The V end lost 0 bases, the J end lost 7 bases, and 13 bases lay between the germline ends. The CDR3 spells CASSLAGGTGEQYF. The CDR3 nucleotides are TGTGCCAGCAGTTTAGCGGGGGGTACGGGGGAGCAGTACTTC.

In this sample, this clonotype turned up a few times. For the CDR3, the DNA is TGTGCCAGCAGCTTACGGGACACCCCCGGACCCCAGCATTTT. This gives the protein CASSLRDTPGPQHF. This chain connects TRBV7-9 to TRBJ1-5, with D maybe TRBD1 (6 bases). Trimming took 2 bases from V and 10 from J, leaving 15 bases between them. Germline V gene data show CDR1 as SEHNR and CDR2 as FQNEAQ (reference sequence). There are 14 residues in the CDR3.

This clonotype was recorded a few times. This chain uses TRBV5-6 with TRBJ2-5; 7 bases map to TRBD1. The trim removed 0 bases at V and 0 bases at J, leaving 2 bases unmatched. The CDR3 consists of 15 residues. Germline V gives CDR1 SGHDT, CDR2 YYEEEE. The CDR3: CASSLATGYQETQYF. The CDR3 bases are TGTGCCAGCAGCTTGGCGACAGGGTACCAAGAGACCCAGTACTTC.

This clonotype has more than one count but fewer than ten. V usage is TRBV20-1 and J usage is TRBJ1-5; D not certain. Per germline, CDR1 DFQATT and CDR2 SNEGSKA (reference sequence). V was shortened by 5 bases and J by 1 base, with 15 bases between the two germline ends. The CDR3 totals 15 residues. The DNA of the CDR3 is TGCAGTGCTGGGCGGTTTACCCACAGCAATCAGCCCCAGCATTTT. Translating gives CSAGRFTHSNQPQHF.

V is TRBV10-3 and J is TRBJ2-7; 7 bases are a match to TRBD1. V lost 8 bases and J lost 4; bases outside the gene matches: 5. Germline lookup yields CDR1 ENHRY and CDR2 SYGVKD. The CDR3 has 12 residues. The DNA of the CDR3 is TGTGCCATCGGGGTACAGGGGTACGAGCAGTACTTC. This codes for CAIGVQGYEQYF.

V usage is TRBV27 and J usage is TRBJ2-1; tentatively, D is TRBD1 (5 bases). The J call may be incorrect, as the DNA end agrees better with TRBJ2-7. The CDR3 is 15 amino acids. Germline V gives CDR1 MNHEY, CDR2 SMNVEV (reference sequence). CDR3 amino acids: CASSLFTEGANEQYF. In DNA, the CDR3 is TGTGCCAGCAGTTTATTCACCGAAGGGGCCAATGAGCAGTACTTC.

The chain combines TRBV12-3 or TRBV12-4 with TRBJ2-5; weak D call: TRBD2 (5 bases). The better agreement between TRBJ2-1 and the DNA end casts doubt on the J call. There are 15 residues in the CDR3. The DNA for the CDR3 is TGTGCCAGCAGTTTAGGAAGCCTAGGAGGAGAGACCCAGTTCTTC. It translates to CASSLGSLGGETQFF.

J is TRBJ2-2 and V is TRBV7-2; 8 positions agree with TRBD2. CDR3 length: 17 amino acids. CDR1 and CDR2 (germline): SGHTA, FQGNSA. With V trimmed by 1 base and J by 1 base, 5 bases remained unmatched. CDR3 sequence: CASSLVFTSGNTGELFF. CDR3 sequence (DNA): TGTGCCAGCAGCTTAGTTTTTACTAGCGGGAACACCGGGGAGCTGTTTTTT.

Points on this clonotype: One end of the junction fails to match germline, which may point to a read error. The chain links TRBV14 to TRBJ2-1; D is undetermined. In germline, CDR1 is SGHDN, CDR2 FVKESK. The CDR3 contains 17 residues. In DNA, the CDR3 is TGTGCCGGCAGCCAAGCAGTCGGACGCAGGACCTACAATGAGCAGTTCTTC. This codes for CAGSQAVGRRTYNEQFF.

V and J are TRBV7-2 and TRBJ1-2; a possible D gene is TRBD1 (6 bases). Trimming removed 6 bases from V and 2 bases from J, with 16 bases in between. This CDR3 has 15 amino acids. Per the germline V gene, CDR1 is SGHTA and CDR2 is FQGNSA. The CDR3 is CASSPAGGANYGYTF. The CDR3 coding sequence is TGTGCCAGCAGTCCCGCGGGGGGGGCCAACTATGGCTACACCTTC.

The chain uses TRBV20-1 and TRBJ2-3; TRBD2 matches at 9 bases. Germline CDR1 reads DFQATT; CDR2 reads SNEGSKA (reference sequence). This CDR3 is 14 amino acids long. The ends lost 0 bases at V and 7 bases at J; junction bases unmatched: 5. The CDR3 spells CSARDLAGHNTQYF. The CDR3, as DNA: TGCAGTGCTAGAGACCTAGCGGGACATAATACGCAGTATTTT.